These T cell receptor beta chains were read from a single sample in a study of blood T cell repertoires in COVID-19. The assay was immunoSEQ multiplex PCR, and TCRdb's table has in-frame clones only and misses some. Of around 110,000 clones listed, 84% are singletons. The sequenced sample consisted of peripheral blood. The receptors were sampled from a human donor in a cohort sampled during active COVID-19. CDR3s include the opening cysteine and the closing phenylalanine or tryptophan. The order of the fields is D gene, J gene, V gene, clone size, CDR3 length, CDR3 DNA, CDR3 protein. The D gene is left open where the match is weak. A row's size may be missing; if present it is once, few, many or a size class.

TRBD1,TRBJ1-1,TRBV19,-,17,TGTGCCAGTAGTATAGCGTGGACAGGGGCCATGAACACTGAAGCTTTCTTT,CASSIAWTGAMNTEAFF
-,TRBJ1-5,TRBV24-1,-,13,TGTGCCACCAGTGCCCGGACAGCTCAGCCCCAGCATTTT,CATSARTAQPQHF
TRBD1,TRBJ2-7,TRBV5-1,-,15,TGCGCCAGCAGCTCGACGGGACAGACCACCTACGAGCAGTACTTC,CASSSTGQTTYEQYF
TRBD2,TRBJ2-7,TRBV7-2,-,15,TGTGCCAGCAGCCCAACTGGGACTAGCGGCTACGAGCAGTACTTC,CASSPTGTSGYEQYF
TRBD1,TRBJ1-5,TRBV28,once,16,TGTGCCAGCACCCAGACAGGGAATGAGGGCAATCAGCCCCAGCATTTT,CASTQTGNEGNQPQHF
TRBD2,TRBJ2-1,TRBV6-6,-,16,TGTGCCAGCAACGATGGGGGTAGCGGGAGAGGGGGTGAGCAGTTCTTC,CASNDGGSGRGGEQFF
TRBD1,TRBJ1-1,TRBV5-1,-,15,TGCGCCAGCAGCTTACAGGGGGGACTGAACACTGAAGCTTTCTTT,CASSLQGGLNTEAFF
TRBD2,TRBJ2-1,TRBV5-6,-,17,TGTGCCAGCAGCTTGGGGCTAGCGGGGGGGAACTACAATGAGCAGTTCTTC,CASSLGLAGGNYNEQFF
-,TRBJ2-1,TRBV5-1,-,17,TGCGCCAGCAGCTTGGGGTCTAGCGCTAGCTCCTACAATGAGCAGTTCTTC,CASSLGSSASSYNEQFF
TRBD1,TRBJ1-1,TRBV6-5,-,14,TGTGCCAGCAAAGCGACAGGGGCCAAAACTGAAGCTTTCTTT,CASKATGAKTEAFF
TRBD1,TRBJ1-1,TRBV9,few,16,TGTGCCAGCAGCCTTTCTCAGACAGGGGCGAACACTGAAGCTTTCTTT,CASSLSQTGANTEAFF
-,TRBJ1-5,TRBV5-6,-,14,TGTGCCAGCAGCCGCGGACAGCTCAATCAGCCCCAGCATTTT,CASSRGQLNQPQHF
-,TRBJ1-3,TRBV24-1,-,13,TGTGCCACCGTAGCGCCCTCTGGAAACACCATATATTTT,CATVAPSGNTIYF
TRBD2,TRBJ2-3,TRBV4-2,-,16,TGTGCCAGCAGCCAAGATATAGCGGGAGGGCGAGATACGCAGTATTTT,CASSQDIAGGRDTQYF
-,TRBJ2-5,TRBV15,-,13,TGTGCCACCAGCTCGAGGCGGGGAGAGACCCAGTACTTC,CATSSRRGETQYF
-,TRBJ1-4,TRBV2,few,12,TGTGCCAGCAGCTCCTTAGCAGAAAAACTGTTTTTT,CASSSLAEKLFF